This entry lists 4 T cell receptor beta chains sequenced from one sample in a study of Graves' ophthalmopathy and Graves' hyperthyroidism. Amplified material comprised TCR beta CDR3 regions derived from RNA transcripts. Scientists carried out first-round RT-PCR using HTBI primers and then a second-round multiplex PCR. TCRdb re-called the multiplex PCR reads with MiXCR, one entry per CDR3 protein. The sample has around 670,000 distinct CDR3 sequences; 35% to 50% are singletons. The sample comprised peripheral blood. The receptors derive from an adult man with Graves' ophthalmopathy.

This chain joins TRBV15 and TRBJ2-1; possible D gene TRBD2, 6 bases. Trimming took off 0 bases at V and 5 bases at J, with 11 bases between the two ends. This CDR3 contains 15 residues. CDR1 is LNHNV and CDR2 is YYDKDF in the germline V gene (reference sequence). Written as DNA, the CDR3 is TGTGCCACCAGCAGAGATGGTAGCGGTAACAATGAGCAGTTCTTC. It encodes CATSRDGSGNNEQFF.

This clonotype has only a few counts. The V gene is TRBV7-9, the J gene TRBJ2-5, with 7 bases that match TRBD1. This CDR3 has 14 amino acids. After removal of 4 bases from V and 6 bases from J, the junction contained 8 bases not matched to a gene. Germline-derived CDR1 and CDR2 are SEHNR and FQNEAQ (reference sequence). CDR3 amino acids: CASSSPTGLKTQYF. CDR3 coding DNA: TGTGCCAGCAGCTCCCCGACAGGGTTGAAGACCCAGTACTTC.

The rearrangement uses TRBV11-2 and TRBJ1-1; 7 nucleotides line up with TRBD1. V lost 5 bases and J lost 3; bases outside the gene matches: 9. Germline loops: CDR1 SGHAT, CDR2 FQNNGV. The CDR3 sequence is 15 residues long. The chain's CDR3 is CASSLRQGDHTEAFF. Here the CDR3 DNA reads TGTGCCAGCAGCCTAAGGCAGGGGGATCACACTGAAGCTTTCTTT.

V usage is TRBV19 and J usage is TRBJ2-6, with D perhaps matching TRBD1 or TRBD2 (5 bases each). The CDR3 is 16 amino acids. Trimming shortened V by 5 bases and J by 0 bases, and 11 bases separated the two germline ends. The germline V gene has CDR1 LNHDA and CDR2 SQIVND (reference sequence). The CDR3 region is CASSFRDGSGANVLTF. The CDR3 DNA is TGTGCCAGTAGTTTCCGGGACGGCTCTGGGGCCAACGTCCTGACTTTC.